These 21 T cell receptor beta chains were sequenced from one sample in a study of blood T cells in healthy people across ages. A second PCR, run for roughly 7 to 12 cycles, used a sample-barcoded 5' primer plus a J-beta primer mix. A single record per CDR3 protein comes from TCRdb applying MiXCR to the 5' RACE reads. The sample contains 700,000 to 950,000 distinct CDR3 sequences, 55% to 75% of which appear only once. Sequenced input: blood. All receptors derive from a man aged 30 to 39 in good health.

This clonotype was picked up a small number of times. The chain links TRBV3-1 to TRBJ2-4; D possibly corresponds to TRBD1 (5 bases). CDR1 LGHDT and CDR2 YNNKEL come from the germline V gene (reference sequence). CDR3 size: 14 residues. The V end lost 3 bases, the J end lost 1 base, and 7 bases lay between the germline ends. The CDR3 is CASSQDMAKNIQYF. The DNA of the CDR3 is TGTGCCAGCAGCCAGGACATGGCCAAAAACATTCAGTACTTC. Supplemented by reference TRBV3-1 and TRBJ2-4, the full variable domain reads DTAVSQTPKYLVTQMGNDKSIKCEQNLGHDTMYWYKQDSKKFLKIMFSYNNKELIINETVPNRFSPKSPDKAHLNLHINSLELGDSAVYFCASSQDMAKNIQYFGAGTRLSVL.

This chain joins TRBV10-3 and TRBJ2-7; D ambiguous. The CDR3 has 12 amino acids. Germline CDR1 ENHRY, CDR2 SYGVKD. V was trimmed by 4 bases and J by 2 bases, leaving 6 bases between them. The CDR3 spells CAISGGTYEQYF. In nucleotides, the CDR3 is TGTGCCATCAGTGGAGGAACCTACGAGCAGTACTTC.

V is TRBV6-1 and J is TRBJ2-6; D is unclear. The CDR3 spans 16 residues. The V gene's germline CDR1 is MNHNS and CDR2 SASEGT. The V and J ends lost 6 bases and 1 base respectively, with 13 bases between them. CDR3 coding DNA: TGTGCCAGCAGCCGCCGAGGAAGGTCTGGGGCCAACGTCCTGACTTTC. Translation gives CASSRRGRSGANVLTF.

This clonotype came up a few times. The rearrangement links TRBV5-4 to TRBJ1-2; unclear D gene. Between the trimmed V and J ends, which lost 3 bases and 8 bases, there was a span of 11 bases. CDR3 length equals 12 residues. Germline V gene data show CDR1 as SGHNT and CDR2 as YYREEE (reference sequence). CDR3 coding DNA: TGTGCCAGCAGCTCCCAGCGGGGAGGCTACACCTTC. Amino acids: CASSSQRGGYTF.

The rearrangement links TRBV30 to TRBJ2-7, with 7 positions matching TRBD2. There are 11 residues in the CDR3. Germline CDR1 reads GTSNPN; CDR2 reads SVGIG (reference sequence). With 7 bases clipped from V and 2 bases from J, the junction kept 2 bases outside the gene matches. DNA for the CDR3: TGTGCCTCCGGGAGGACCTACGAGCAGTACTTC. Translated, it gives CASGRTYEQYF.

The chain uses TRBV3-1 and TRBJ2-1, with D uncertain. The CDR3 consists of 12 residues. Germline V gene lookup returns CDR1 LGHDT and CDR2 YNNKEL (reference sequence). Trimming took off 2 bases at V and 13 bases at J, with 12 bases between the two ends. The CDR3 spells CASSQSGPRQFF. CDR3 bases: TGTGCCAGCAGCCAATCAGGCCCCCGCCAGTTCTTC.

The rearrangement links TRBV30 to TRBJ1-2; TRBD1 matches 12 bases. After removal of 1 base from V and 11 bases from J, the junction contained 5 bases not matched to a gene. The CDR3 spans 13 residues. Germline CDR1 GTSNPN, CDR2 SVGIG (reference sequence). CDR3 sequence reads: CAWSEMGQGAYTF. For the CDR3, the DNA is TGTGCCTGGAGTGAAATGGGACAGGGGGCTTACACCTTC.

This chain links TRBV6-5 with TRBJ2-2, with D uncertain. The CDR3 has 11 amino acids. Germline V gives CDR1 MNHEY, CDR2 SVGAGI. V gave up 6 bases and J gave up 7 bases, with 6 bases separating them. CDR3 residues: CASRPNGELFF. In DNA form, the CDR3 reads TGTGCCAGCAGGCCAAACGGGGAGCTGTTTTTT.

This clonotype showed up many times. The V call is TRBV20-1, the J call TRBJ2-1, with TRBD2 identical over 9 bases. CDR3 length: 12 amino acids. V lost 5 bases to trimming and J lost 6 bases; unmatched junction nucleotides: 2. Germline V gives CDR1 DFQATT, CDR2 SNEGSKA (reference sequence). CDR3 sequence reads: CSAARGGNEQFF. Written as DNA, the CDR3 is TGCAGTGCTGCGCGGGGGGGCAATGAGCAGTTCTTC.

V and J are TRBV4-2 and TRBJ2-1, with TRBD1 matching over 10 bases. Germline V gene data show CDR1 as LGHNA and CDR2 as YNFKEQ. CDR3 size: 15 residues. The J segment lost 9 bases and the V segment lost 0 bases, leaving 5 bases of the junction unmatched. CDR3 region: CASSQEPRTGGEQFF. For the CDR3, the DNA is TGTGCCAGCAGCCAAGAACCCCGGACAGGGGGTGAGCAGTTCTTC.

This clonotype was seen a handful of times. V gene TRBV6-5 combines with J gene TRBJ2-7, with TRBD2 as a possible D gene (5 bases). Germline CDR1 and CDR2: MNHEY and SVGAGI. Trimming took 7 bases from V and 2 from J, leaving 18 bases between them. The CDR3 totals 15 residues. CDR3 in amino acids: CASTYQRDSTYEQYF. CDR3 sequence (DNA): TGTGCCAGCACCTACCAGAGGGATTCAACCTACGAGCAGTACTTC.

This sequence joins TRBV20-1 and TRBJ1-6; D possibly corresponds to TRBD1 (5 bases). Trimming pared 4 bases from V and 7 bases from J, leaving 8 bases between. Germline V gene lookup returns CDR1 DFQATT and CDR2 SNEGSKA (reference sequence). CDR3 length equals 12 residues. For the CDR3, the DNA is TGCAGTGCTAAAAACAGGAATTCACCCCTCCACTTT. It translates to CSAKNRNSPLHF.

This clonotype was found a few times. This sequence joins TRBV28 and TRBJ2-5, with TRBD2 identical over 8 bases. Gene TRBJ2-7 matches the end of the DNA better, so the J call may be wrong. The CDR3 length is 14 residues. Per the germline V gene, CDR1 is MDHEN and CDR2 is SYDVKM. In nucleotides, the CDR3 is TGTGCCAGCCAACGGGGGGGAACCCCCTACGAGCAGTACTTC. Translating gives CASQRGGTPYEQYF.

This sequence joins TRBV20-1 and TRBJ2-3; 12 bases fit TRBD2. The germline gives CDR1 DFQATT, CDR2 SNEGSKA (reference sequence). The CDR3 contains 14 residues. With 3 bases clipped from V and 5 bases from J, the junction kept 3 bases outside the gene matches. The CDR3 reads CSASRLAGVDTQYF. The CDR3 nucleotides are TGCAGTGCTAGTCGACTAGCGGGAGTAGATACGCAGTATTTT.

The chain is built from TRBV7-8 and TRBJ2-4; D assignment may be TRBD1 or TRBD2 (5 bases each). CDR3 length: 13 residues. Germline CDR1 reads SGHVS; CDR2 reads FQNEAQ. V lost 5 bases and J lost 13, with 18 bases in between. The chain's CDR3 is CASSPPAQGEQYF. CDR3 bases: TGTGCCAGCAGCCCGCCGGCTCAAGGGGAGCAGTACTTC.

The chain carries TRBV27 and TRBJ2-1, with 11 bases identical to TRBD2. The CDR3 runs 13 residues. Trimming at V came to 11 bases and at J to 7 bases, leaving 7 bases not matched to a gene. The germline V gene encodes CDR1 MNHEY and CDR2 SMNVEV (reference sequence). The CDR3 reads CAVNSGRGNEQFF. The CDR3 nucleotides are TGTGCCGTCAATAGCGGGAGGGGAAATGAGCAGTTCTTC.

In this sample, this clonotype turned up a few times. The J gene is TRBJ2-1, the V gene TRBV6-5; 7 nucleotides line up with TRBD1. The CDR3 is made up of 14 amino acids. V shed 6 bases, J shed 4 bases, and the junction held 6 bases outside the gene matches. CDR1 and CDR2 (germline): MNHEY, SVGAGI. The CDR3 nucleotides read TGTGCCAGCAGCCGACAGGGCACGTACAATGAGCAGTTCTTC. It yields the protein CASSRQGTYNEQFF.

The genes are TRBV4-3 and TRBJ2-2; possible D gene TRBD2, 6 bases. There are 14 residues in the CDR3. Trimming took 1 base from V and 13 from J, leaving 16 bases between them. Germline V gives CDR1 LGHNA, CDR2 YSLEER. CDR3 sequence reads: CASSQGAGTPPLFF. CDR3 nucleotide sequence: TGCGCCAGCAGCCAAGGGGCGGGAACCCCCCCGCTGTTTTTT.

This clonotype was counted a few times. V and J are TRBV20-1 and TRBJ2-7; D call uncertain. The V gene's germline CDR1 is DFQATT and CDR2 SNEGSKA (reference sequence). The ends were cut back, 2 bases at V and 6 bases at J, with 5 bases in the middle. This CDR3 has 10 residues. The CDR3 region has the DNA TGCAGTGCTAGACTTCTCGAGCAGTACTTC. As protein: CSARLLEQYF.

This clonotype occurred a few times. This chain connects TRBV29-1 to TRBJ1-1; 7 bases are a match to TRBD1. Germline CDR1 and CDR2: SQVTM and ANQGSEA. The CDR3 is made up of 12 amino acids. Trimming removed 7 bases from V and 1 base from J; junction bases left unmatched: 3. CDR3 loop: CSAGQENTEAFF. The DNA for the CDR3 is TGCAGCGCCGGACAGGAGAACACTGAAGCTTTCTTT.

J is TRBJ2-1 and V is TRBV5-1; D is unclear. Trimming removed 0 bases at V and 5 bases at J, with 6 bases between. The CDR3 length is 13 residues. The germline V gene has CDR1 SGHRS and CDR2 YFSETQ. CDR3 coding DNA: TGCGCCAGCAGCTTGGAGGATAACAATGAGCAGTTCTTC. Encoded protein: CASSLEDNNEQFF. Looking up the rest from reference TRBV5-1 and TRBJ2-1 gives the full variable domain: KAGVTQTPRYLIKTRGQQVTLSCSPISGHRSVSWYQQTPGQGLQFLFEYFSETQRNKGNFPGRFSGRQFSNSRSEMNVSTLELGDSALYLCASSLEDNNEQFFGPGTRLTVL.